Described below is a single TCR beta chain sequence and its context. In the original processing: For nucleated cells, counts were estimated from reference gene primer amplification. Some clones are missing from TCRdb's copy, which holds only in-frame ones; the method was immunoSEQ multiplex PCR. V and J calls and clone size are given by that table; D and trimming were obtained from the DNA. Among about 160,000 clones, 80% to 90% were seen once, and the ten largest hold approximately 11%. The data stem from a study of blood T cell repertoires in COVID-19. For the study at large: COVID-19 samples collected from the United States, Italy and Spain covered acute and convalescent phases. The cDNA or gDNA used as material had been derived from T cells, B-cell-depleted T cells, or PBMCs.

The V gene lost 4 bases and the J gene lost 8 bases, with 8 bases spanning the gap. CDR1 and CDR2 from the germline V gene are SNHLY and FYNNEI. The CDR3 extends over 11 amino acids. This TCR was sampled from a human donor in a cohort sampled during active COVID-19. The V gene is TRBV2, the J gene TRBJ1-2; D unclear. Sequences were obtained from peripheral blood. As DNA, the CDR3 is TGTGCCAGCAGTGGTTTCGCGGGCTACACCTTC. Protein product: CASSGFAGYTF.